The clone carrying this TCR beta chain was seen only a few times. 60 Vbeta and 13 Jbeta primers were used in PCR. Using immunoSEQ multiplex PCR, the repertoire was profiled, and TCRdb retains in-frame clones only, with some absent. Of 150,000 to 200,000 clones listed, around 68% are singletons. Germline V lookup: CDR1 SGHKS, CDR2 YYEKEE (reference sequence). V was clipped by 5 bases and J by 0 bases, with 8 bases between them. The CDR3 consists of 13 residues. The entry originates in a study of cytomegalovirus exposure and HLA in healthy donors. The receptor's source is a man aged 45 to 65 in good health and CMV-seronegative. What was sequenced was PBMCs. The chain joins TRBV5-5 to TRBJ1-1, with D perhaps matching TRBD1 (6 bases). The CDR3 loop is CASRQGLNTEAFF. The CDR3 nucleotides read TGTGCCAGCAGGCAGGGGTTGAACACTGAAGCTTTCTTT.